What follows is one TCR beta chain and its context. Its binding antigen is unknown. Base qualities are not provided; no much larger clone lies one nucleotide away. This entry belongs to a study of T-cell memory formation after mild COVID-19 (dated by TCRdb to the early 2020s). Regarding the study in general: TCR sequence clusters from the two donors were found to be largely donor specific. T-cell clones expanding and contracting after mild COVID-19 in two donors were tracked by longitudinal TCRalpha and TCRbeta repertoire sequencing. Two young, previously healthy adult volunteers, one female and one male, were included in the cohort. Points the paper makes about the study in general: Some responding clones were detected in pre-infection memory, suggesting pre-existing cross-reactive memory T cells joined the SARS-CoV-2 response. Clones contracting from day 15 to 85 had balanced CD4/CD8 phenotypes, while a second wave expanding from day 15 to 37 was biased towards CD4+. The study included only a couple of mild cases, and larger cohorts that include severe cases with pre-infection samples were judged to be necessary. SARS-CoV-2 specificity was not confirmed for the second-wave clones peaking on day 37. Contracting CD4+ clones were located mainly in the CM and EM memory subsets, whereas CD8+ clones were found to be enriched in EMRA.

Ficoll-Paque density gradient centrifugation was the method used to isolate PBMCs. The CDR3 holds 14 amino acids from the cysteine to the phenylalanine. The entry retains the CDR3 DNA only, 42 bases that are in frame from base 1. The V end loses 3 bases and the J end loses 5 bases, and a stretch of 11 bases separates them. The germline V gene encodes CDR1 LGHDT and CDR2 YNNKEL (reference sequence). The data were produced on an Illumina NovaSeq 6000. TCRalpha and TCRbeta cDNA libraries were constructed by 5'RACE with constant-segment primers, with sample barcodes and unique molecular identifiers being introduced. RNA was extracted from every sample with Trizol reagent. Library amplification was performed in two PCR steps, and a second sample barcode and Illumina TruSeq adapters were introduced in the second step. The libraries were sequenced on an Illumina NovaSeq using 2 x 150 bp paired-end reads. Per the source publication's procedure: Reads were demultiplexed and collapsed into UMI-guided consensus sequences with migec v1.2.7. Using mixcr v2.1.11, UMI consensuses were aligned to TRA and TRB V and J templates and then assembled into clonotypes. Clonotypes were classified as expanded or contracted when called significant by both edgeR and NoisET, with noise models trained on biological replicates. edgeR calls used a false discovery rate-adjusted p below 0.01 and a log2 fold-change threshold of 1. As an exploratory analysis of dynamics, max-normalized trajectories of the 1000 most abundant clonotypes were examined by PCA with hierarchical clustering. The CD4 or CD8 phenotype of responding clones was assigned using the separately sequenced CD4+ and CD8+ repertoires. TCRdb reran the public reads through fastp at Q25 and MiXCR, keeping productive beta chains. For every CDR3 protein sequence, its rows merge into one entry that carries the most common genes and DNA. These V and J calls originate from TCRdb's pipeline instead of the authors' own analysis. Here the sample has hundreds of thousands of distinct CDR3 sequences; 20% to 25% occur a single time. The ten largest make up approximately 8.4% of the sample.

The rearranged chain carries TRBV3-1 and TRBJ2-1; the D gene cannot be named for sure. Sequencing was performed on PBMCs or a T cell subset sorted from them (not recorded which). The source of this sequence is an adult woman who had mild COVID-19 (a few samples of this study predate the infection). The sample titles of this study are shuffled in the database, so cell type and time point are left out; the donor was told from shared clones. Here is the DNA: TGTGCCAGCAGCCATTCAGACGTGGACAATGAGCAGTTCTTC. It translates to CASSHSDVDNEQFF.